This TCR beta chain was found in a study of blood T cell repertoires in COVID-19. Overall study context: The samples span acute and convalescent COVID-19 from the United States, Italy and Spain.

In the study's own analysis: Quantification of nucleated cells was approximated via reference gene primer amplification. Some clones are missing from TCRdb's copy, which holds only in-frame ones; the method was immunoSEQ multiplex PCR. D and trimming were read from the DNA, whereas the V and J calls and clone size are those reported in that table. Of approximately 47,000 clones in the sample, about 84% were seen once. Sequencing was carried out using peripheral blood. The source of this sequence is a woman between 55 and 75 years old with acute or convalescent COVID-19.

The CDR3 protein is CASSIVGDSSGNTIYF. DNA of the CDR3: TGTGCCAGCAGCATCGTAGGGGACAGCTCTGGAAACACCATATATTTT. This chain uses TRBV13 with TRBJ1-3; 7 bases are shared with TRBD1. The J segment lost 0 bases and the V segment lost 5 bases, leaving 7 bases of the junction unmatched. This CDR3 spans 16 amino acids. In germline, CDR1 is PRHDT, CDR2 FYEKMQ (reference sequence).